Sequencing of this TCR beta chain was carried out in a study of T cell responses to AZD1222 COVID-19 vaccine. Looked up from germline, CDR1 is MNHEY and CDR2 is SVGAGI. The CDR3 length is 13 residues. Trimming took 8 bases from V and 6 from J, leaving 17 bases between them. Of note for this clone: Antigen: not known.

Study-level points and caveats: Sampled repertoires all dated from after the peak T cell response.

TCRdb keeps only in-frame clones here, not all; method: immunoSEQ multiplex PCR. The sample holds roughly 100,000 clones, roughly 91% seen once. The chain links TRBV6-5 to TRBJ2-7; tentative D call: TRBD1 (5 bases). This receptor was identified in an adult in good health. The sequenced sample was peripheral blood, obtained on day 0 of AZD1222 vaccination. CDR3 residues: CASPRGQVGEQYF. Written as DNA, the CDR3 is TGTGCCAGCCCTAGGGGTCAAGTGGGCGAGCAGTACTTC.